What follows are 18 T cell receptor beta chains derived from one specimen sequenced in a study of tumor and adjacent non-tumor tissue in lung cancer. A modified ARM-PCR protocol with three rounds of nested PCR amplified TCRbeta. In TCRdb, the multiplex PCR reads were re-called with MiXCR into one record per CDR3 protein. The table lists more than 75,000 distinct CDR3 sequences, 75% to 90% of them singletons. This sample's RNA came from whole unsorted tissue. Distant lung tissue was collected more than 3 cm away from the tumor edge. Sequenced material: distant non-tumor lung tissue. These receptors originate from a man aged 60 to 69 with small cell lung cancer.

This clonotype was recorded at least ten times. The CDR3 DNA reads as TGTGCCAGCAGCTTGCGGGACACGGAAAAACTGTTTTTT. It translates to CASSLRDTEKLFF. The chain joins TRBV5-6 to TRBJ1-4; the D gene is possibly TRBD1 (6 bases). This CDR3 contains 13 residues. Germline CDR1 SGHDT, CDR2 YYEEEE. The V end was cut by 1 base, the J end by 8 bases, with 9 bases between.

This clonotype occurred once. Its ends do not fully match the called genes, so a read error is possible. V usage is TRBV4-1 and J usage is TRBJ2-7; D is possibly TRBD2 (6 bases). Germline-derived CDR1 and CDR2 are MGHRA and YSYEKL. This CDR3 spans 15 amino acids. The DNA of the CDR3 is TGCGCCAGCAGCCAGGGCGGGGCCCCAGGCTACGAGCGGTACTTT. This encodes CASSQGGAPGYERYF.

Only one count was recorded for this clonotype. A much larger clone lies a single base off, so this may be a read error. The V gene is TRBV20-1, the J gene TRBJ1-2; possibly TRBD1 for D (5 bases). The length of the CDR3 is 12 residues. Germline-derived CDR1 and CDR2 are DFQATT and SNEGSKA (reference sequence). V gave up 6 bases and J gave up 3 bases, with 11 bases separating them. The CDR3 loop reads CSAGLQDYGYTF. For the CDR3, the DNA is TGCAGTGCGGGACTTCAGGACTATGGCTACACCTTC.

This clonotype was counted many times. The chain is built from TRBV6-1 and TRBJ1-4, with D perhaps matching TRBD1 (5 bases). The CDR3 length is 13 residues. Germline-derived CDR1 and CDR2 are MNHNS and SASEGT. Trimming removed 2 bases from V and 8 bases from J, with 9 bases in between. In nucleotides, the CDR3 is TGTGCCAGCAGTGAAAGGGGAGAAGAAAAACTGTTTTTT. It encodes CASSERGEEKLFF.

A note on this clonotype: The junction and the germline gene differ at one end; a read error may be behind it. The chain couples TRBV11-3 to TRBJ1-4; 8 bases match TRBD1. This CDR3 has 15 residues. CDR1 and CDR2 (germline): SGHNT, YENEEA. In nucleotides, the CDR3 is TGTGCCAGAATATCTAAAGGACAGGGACGTGAAAAATTGTATTTT. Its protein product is CARISKGQGREKLYF.

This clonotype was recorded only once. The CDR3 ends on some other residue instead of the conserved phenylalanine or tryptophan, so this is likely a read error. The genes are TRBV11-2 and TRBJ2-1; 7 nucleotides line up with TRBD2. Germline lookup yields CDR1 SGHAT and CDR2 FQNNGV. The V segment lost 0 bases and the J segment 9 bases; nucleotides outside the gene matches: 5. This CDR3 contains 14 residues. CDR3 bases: TGTGCCAGCAGCTTAGAGGGAGGGTTGTTTGAGCAGTTCTAC. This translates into CASSLEGGLFEQFY.

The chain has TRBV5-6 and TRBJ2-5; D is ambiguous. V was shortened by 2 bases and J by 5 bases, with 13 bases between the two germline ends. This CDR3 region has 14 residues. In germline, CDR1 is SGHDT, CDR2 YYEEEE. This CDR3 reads CASSFPTGVETQYF. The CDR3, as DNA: TGTGCCAGCAGCTTTCCCACTGGTGTTGAGACCCAGTACTTC.

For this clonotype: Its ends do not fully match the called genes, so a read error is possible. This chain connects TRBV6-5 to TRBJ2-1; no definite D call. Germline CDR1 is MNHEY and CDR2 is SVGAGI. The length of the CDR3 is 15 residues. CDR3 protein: CACSYSGVVGNEQFF. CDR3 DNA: TGTGCCTGCAGTTACTCTGGTGTAGTGGGTAATGAGCAGTTCTTC.

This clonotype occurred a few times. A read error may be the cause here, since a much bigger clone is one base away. The CDR3 bases are TGTACCAGCAGTTCCAGGACTGGTAGCTCCTACAATGAGCAGTTCTTC. Translated: CTSSSRTGSSYNEQFF. The chain recombines TRBV7-9 with TRBJ2-1; TRBD2 might be the D (5 bases). Germline V gene data show CDR1 as SEHNR and CDR2 as FQNEAQ (reference sequence). The CDR3 is 16 residues long.

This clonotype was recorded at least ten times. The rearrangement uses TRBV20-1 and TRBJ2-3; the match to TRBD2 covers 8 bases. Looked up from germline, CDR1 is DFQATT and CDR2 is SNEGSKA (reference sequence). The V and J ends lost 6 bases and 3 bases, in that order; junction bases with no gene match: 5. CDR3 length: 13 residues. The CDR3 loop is CSAQRERTDTQYF. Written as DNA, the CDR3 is TGCAGTGCCCAGCGGGAGAGAACAGATACGCAGTATTTT.

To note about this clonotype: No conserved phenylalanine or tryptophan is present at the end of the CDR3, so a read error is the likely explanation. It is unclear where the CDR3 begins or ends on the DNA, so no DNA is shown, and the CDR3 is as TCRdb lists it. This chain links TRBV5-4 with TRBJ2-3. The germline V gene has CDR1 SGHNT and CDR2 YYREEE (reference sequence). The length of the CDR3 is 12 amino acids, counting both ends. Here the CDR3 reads CASSLSQSTHYS.

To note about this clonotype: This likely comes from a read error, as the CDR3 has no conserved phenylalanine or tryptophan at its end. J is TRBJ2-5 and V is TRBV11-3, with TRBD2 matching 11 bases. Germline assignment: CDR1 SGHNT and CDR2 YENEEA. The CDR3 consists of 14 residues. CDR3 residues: CACSPGLAGETQYL. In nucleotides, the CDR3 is TGTGCCTGCAGCCCAGGACTAGCGGGAGAGACCCAGTACTTA.

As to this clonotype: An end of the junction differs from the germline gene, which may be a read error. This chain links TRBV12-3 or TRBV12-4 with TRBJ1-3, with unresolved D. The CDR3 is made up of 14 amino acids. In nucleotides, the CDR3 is TGTGCCAGCAATTTAGGAGATCTTGGAAACATCATATATTTT. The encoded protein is CASNLGDLGNIIYF.

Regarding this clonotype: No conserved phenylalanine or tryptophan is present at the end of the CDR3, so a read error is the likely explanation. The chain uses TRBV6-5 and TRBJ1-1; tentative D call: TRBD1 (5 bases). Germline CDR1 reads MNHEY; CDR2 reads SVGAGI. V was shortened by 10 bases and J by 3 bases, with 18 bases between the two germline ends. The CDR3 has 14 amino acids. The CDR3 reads CATRQFIRDTEAFL. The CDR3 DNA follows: TGTGCCACCAGACAATTCATCAGGGACACTGAAGCTTTCCTT.

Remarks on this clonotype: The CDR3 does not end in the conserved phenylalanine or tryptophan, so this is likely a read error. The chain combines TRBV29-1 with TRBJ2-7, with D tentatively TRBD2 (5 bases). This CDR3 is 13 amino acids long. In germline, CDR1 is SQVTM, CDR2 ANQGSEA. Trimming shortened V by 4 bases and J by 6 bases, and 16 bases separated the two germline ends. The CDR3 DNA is TGCAGCGTTGGGATAGGACCGGGAATCGAGCAGTACTCC. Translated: CSVGIGPGIEQYS.

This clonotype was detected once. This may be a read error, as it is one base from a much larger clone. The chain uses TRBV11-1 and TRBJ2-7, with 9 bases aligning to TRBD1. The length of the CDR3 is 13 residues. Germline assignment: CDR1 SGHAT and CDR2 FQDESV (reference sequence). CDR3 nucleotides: TGTGCCAGCAGGCGGACAGGGGATGACGAGCGGTACTTC. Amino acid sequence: CASRRTGDDERYF.

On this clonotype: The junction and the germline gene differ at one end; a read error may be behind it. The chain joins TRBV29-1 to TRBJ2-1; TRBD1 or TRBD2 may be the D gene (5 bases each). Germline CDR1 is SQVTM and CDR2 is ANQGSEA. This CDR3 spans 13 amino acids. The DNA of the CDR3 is TGCAGCGCTTCCGGGACGGCTTACGATGAGCAGTTGTTC. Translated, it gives CSASGTAYDEQLF.

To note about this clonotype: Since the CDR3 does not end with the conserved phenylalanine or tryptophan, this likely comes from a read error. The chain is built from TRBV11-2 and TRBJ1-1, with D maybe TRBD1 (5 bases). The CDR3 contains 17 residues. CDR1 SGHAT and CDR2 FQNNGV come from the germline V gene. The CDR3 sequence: CAISLTRGVGRNTEAFI. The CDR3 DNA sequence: TGTGCCATCAGCTTAACACGGGGCGTGGGTAGGAACACTGAAGCTTTCATT.